The 10 T cell receptor beta chains reported below all come from one sample, sequenced in a study of blood T cells in healthy people across ages. Together with a sample-barcoded 5' primer, a J-beta primer mix was included in a second PCR lasting roughly 6 to 12 cycles. TCRdb re-called the 5' RACE reads through MiXCR, storing one row per CDR3 protein. The sample carries about 1.6 million distinct CDR3 sequences, 30% to 40% recorded once. Sequenced input: blood. The receptors were sampled from a woman aged 25 to 45 in good health.

Only a few counts were recorded for this clonotype. This chain links TRBV7-9 with TRBJ2-3; TRBD1 or TRBD2 may be the D gene (5 bases each). This CDR3 has 17 residues. Germline CDR1 and CDR2: SEHNR and FQNEAQ (reference sequence). V dropped 4 bases and J dropped 0 bases, with 17 bases sitting between them. CDR3 protein: CASSWRLGTGSTDTQYF. CDR3 DNA sequence: TGTGCCAGCAGCTGGCGGTTGGGGACCGGGAGCACAGATACGCAGTATTTT.

This rearrangement joins TRBV6-5 to TRBJ2-5, with D possibly matching TRBD2 (5 bases). This CDR3 has 16 amino acids. Germline CDR1 reads MNHEY; CDR2 reads SVGAGI. V lost 6 bases and J lost 2, with 19 bases in between. The CDR3 DNA reads TGTGCCAGCAGCCTTGATCCCCGGGAACCTCAAGAGACCCAGTACTTC. Translation gives CASSLDPREPQETQYF.

The V call is TRBV20-1, the J call TRBJ2-7; TRBD2 agrees at 9 bases. The CDR3 is 17 residues long. V gave up 3 bases and J gave up 2 bases; unmatched junction bases: 14. Looked up from germline, CDR1 is DFQATT and CDR2 is SNEGSKA (reference sequence). DNA of the CDR3: TGCAGTGCTAGTTGGCGGGGGGGCCGGAGTGCTGCCTACGAGCAGTACTTC. This sequence encodes CSASWRGGRSAAYEQYF.

The table lists this clonotype with a few counts. The V gene is TRBV27, the J gene TRBJ2-3, with TRBD2 matching over 10 bases. V gave up 4 bases and J gave up 1 base; unmatched junction bases: 5. CDR3 length: 16 amino acids. Germline CDR1 reads MNHEY; CDR2 reads SMNVEV (reference sequence). The CDR3, as DNA: TGTGCCAGCAGTTCTAGCGGGAGAGTGGGCACAGATACGCAGTATTTT. Protein sequence: CASSSSGRVGTDTQYF.

In DNA form, the CDR3 reads TGTGCCAGCAGCTCCTGGGGGAGCGGGTTCTACGAGCAGTACTTC. This translates into CASSSWGSGFYEQYF. This chain connects TRBV7-2 to TRBJ2-7; perhaps TRBD2 as D (6 bases). With 4 bases removed from V and 3 bases from J, the gap between germline ends came to 16 bases. Germline assignment: CDR1 SGHTA and CDR2 FQGNSA. The CDR3 consists of 15 residues.

This chain links TRBV7-9 with TRBJ2-7; possibly TRBD1 for D (6 bases). The length of the CDR3 is 15 residues. Germline V CDR1 and CDR2: SEHNR, FQNEAQ (reference sequence). The ends were cut back, 6 bases at V and 0 bases at J, with 15 bases in the middle. The CDR3 region is CASSPGTSTSYEQYF. Written as DNA, the CDR3 is TGTGCCAGCAGTCCCGGGACATCTACCTCCTACGAGCAGTACTTC.

This clonotype was seen a few times. This chain joins TRBV20-1 and TRBJ2-7; a possible D gene is TRBD2 (5 bases). The CDR3 spans 15 residues. The germline V gene encodes CDR1 DFQATT and CDR2 SNEGSKA (reference sequence). V was cut by 4 bases and J by 4 bases, with 20 bases left in between. The CDR3 loop reads CSATWTPFRGYEQYF. The DNA of the CDR3 is TGCAGTGCTACGTGGACTCCCTTTAGAGGATACGAGCAGTACTTC.

This clonotype was observed a few times. This chain joins TRBV15 and TRBJ1-1; D not resolved. CDR1 LNHNV and CDR2 YYDKDF come from the germline V gene (reference sequence). The CDR3 totals 14 residues. V lost 3 bases and J 6 bases, leaving 14 bases between the germline ends. CDR3 protein: CATSRSKGTPEAFF. For the CDR3, the DNA is TGTGCCACCAGCAGGAGTAAGGGAACCCCTGAAGCTTTCTTT.

Only one count was recorded for this clonotype. V gene TRBV5-1 combines with J gene TRBJ1-2; D gene ambiguous. The germline V gene encodes CDR1 SGHRS and CDR2 YFSETQ. V was clipped by 2 bases and J by 6 bases, with 11 bases between them. The length of the CDR3 is 13 residues. The DNA for the CDR3 is TGCGCCAGCAGCTTTTCGGATTCAGATGGCTACACCTTC. As protein: CASSFSDSDGYTF.

The rearrangement joins TRBV20-1 to TRBJ2-2, with 8 positions matching TRBD2. J gave up 7 bases and V 1 base, and 23 bases lay outside the gene matches. Germline CDR1 and CDR2: DFQATT and SNEGSKA (reference sequence). The CDR3 spans 20 residues. The CDR3 loop is CSARGLPLAPGRGVGGELFF. CDR3 DNA sequence: TGCAGTGCTAGAGGTCTCCCCTTAGCGCCCGGGAGGGGTGTAGGCGGGGAGCTGTTTTTT.